The entry below gives a single T cell receptor (beta chain) sequence along with its context. Its matching antigen is unknown. This record belongs to a study of regulatory T cells in long-lasting Graves disease. Study-wide findings and caveats: With persistent disease, TRBV28, TRBJ1-2 and TRBJ2-5 were the favored segments.

CDR3-region Arm-PCR and iRepertoire HTBI primers produced the TCR beta libraries. TCRdb redid the calling of the multiplex PCR reads with MiXCR, one entry per CDR3 protein. This table holds approximately 480,000 distinct CDR3 sequences, under 20% found once. The V end lost 5 bases, the J end lost 0 bases, and 12 bases lay between the germline ends. The length of the CDR3 is 15 residues. Germline V gene sequence: CDR1 KGHDR, CDR2 SFDVKD. Time point: newly diagnosed GD, antithyroid drugs for less than 3 months. Preparation of the TCR library used RNA extracted from PBMCs. These same data were also listed under a study on T cells in Graves' hyperthyroidism and ophthalmopathy. That paper notes: Diagnoses were made from clinical symptoms, serum measures (thyroxine and TRAb), thyroid ultrasound and orbital computed tomography. A set of HTBI primers served as the primers for a first-round RT-PCR of the TCR CDR3. Blood also carried most thyroid clonotypes expanded above 0.001.

The material sequenced was peripheral blood mononuclear cells (PBMCs), taken at new diagnosis, from a patient treated with antithyroid drugs. The chain joins TRBV24-1 to TRBJ2-5; D might be TRBD1 (6 bases). This receptor was obtained from a man aged 35 to 55 with Graves disease. The CDR3 sequence is CATSGAHRDQETQYF. CDR3 in DNA: TGTGCCACCAGTGGTGCCCACAGGGACCAAGAGACCCAGTACTTC.